This T cell receptor beta chain was documented in a study of blood T cells in healthy people across ages. A second PCR of roughly 7 to 11 cycles used a sample-barcoded 5' primer and a J-beta primer mix. One entry per CDR3 protein, called by TCRdb with MiXCR from the 5' RACE reads. Of 650,000 to 1,000,000 distinct CDR3 sequences in the sample, about half were seen once. The CDR3 covers 16 residues. Deletions cut 1 base from V and 7 bases from J, with 20 bases between. Germline CDR1 reads LGHNA; CDR2 reads YNFKEQ. What was sequenced was blood. The source of this sequence is an elderly man in good health. The chain has TRBV4-2 and TRBJ2-7; D ambiguous. CDR3: CASSQGSAGVGGEQYF. The CDR3 DNA sequence: TGTGCCAGCAGCCAAGGATCGGCAGGCGTCGGTGGTGAGCAGTACTTC.